Given below is one T cell receptor beta chain in context. Generated by immunoSEQ multiplex PCR, the TCRdb table keeps only in-frame clones and is missing some. The sample has tens of thousands of clones; roughly 87% are singletons. The data originate from a study of OX40 agonist ivuxolimab in advanced cancers. The TCR sequence derives from an adult with an advanced solid tumor such as melanoma, head and neck, liver or kidney cancer. Source: CD4+ or CD8+ T cells sorted from blood, taken in a trial of the OX40 agonist ivuxolimab.

CDR3 nucleotide sequence: TGCGCCAGCGGGGACAGGGGGCTCTCGGGCGGCTACACCTTC. Translated: CASGDRGLSGGYTF. V and J are TRBV10-2 and TRBJ1-2; 12 bases fit TRBD1. V was pared by 8 bases and J by 8 bases, with 9 bases of the junction left unmatched. Germline V gene data show CDR1 as WSHSY and CDR2 as SAAADI. The CDR3 extends over 14 amino acids.